The next 13 T cell receptor beta chains were all read from a single sample in a study of blood T cell repertoires in COVID-19. The table came from immunoSEQ multiplex PCR; TCRdb's copy has only in-frame clones and leaves some out. The sample yields about 330,000 clones, 88% seen once. The sequenced material came from peripheral blood. The source of these receptors is a woman in her fifties or sixties with active or convalescent COVID-19.

The V call is TRBV7-9, the J call TRBJ2-2; 12 bases are a match to TRBD2. Per germline, CDR1 SEHNR and CDR2 FQNEAQ (reference sequence). The J segment lost 5 bases and the V segment lost 4 bases, leaving 8 bases of the junction unmatched. There are 17 residues in the CDR3. CDR3 amino acids: CASSSSGLAGSTGELFF. The CDR3 coding sequence is TGTGCCAGCAGCTCCTCAGGACTAGCGGGGAGTACCGGGGAGCTGTTTTTT.

Comments on this clone: Within the sample, other DNA sequences also encode this same CDR3. This CDR3 is CASSPRDYNEQFF. DNA for the CDR3: TGTGCCAGCAGTCCCAGGGACTACAATGAGCAGTTCTTC. The rearrangement joins TRBV12-3 or TRBV12-4 to TRBJ2-1; possible D gene TRBD1, 5 bases. Trimming removed 5 bases at V and 3 bases at J, with 8 bases between. CDR3 size: 13 residues.

The V and J genes are TRBV9 and TRBJ2-3, with 11 nucleotides matching TRBD2. With 0 bases clipped from V and 2 bases from J, the junction kept 8 bases outside the gene matches. The CDR3 extends over 18 amino acids. Germline CDR1 is SGDLS and CDR2 is YYNGEE. The DNA for the CDR3 is TGTGCCAGCAGCGTAGGGTTAGCGGGGGGGCCTTTCACAGATACGCAGTATTTT. Its protein product is CASSVGLAGGPFTDTQYF.

This sequence joins TRBV27 and TRBJ2-2; 7 positions match TRBD1. Germline V CDR1 and CDR2: MNHEY, SMNVEV (reference sequence). V lost 5 bases, J lost 0 bases, and 3 bases stayed unmatched. There are 15 residues in the CDR3. The CDR3: CASSTRGSNTGELFF. CDR3 bases: TGTGCCAGCAGTACCAGGGGGTCGAACACCGGGGAGCTGTTTTTT.

CDR3 residues: CASSYGGLSGNTIYF. CDR3 sequence (DNA): TGTGCCAGCAGTTACGGCGGGCTTTCCGGAAACACCATATATTTT. This rearrangement joins TRBV6-2 or TRBV6-3 to TRBJ1-3; D remains ambiguous. V lost 2 bases and J lost 4, with 12 bases in between. This CDR3 is built from 15 residues. The germline V gene encodes CDR1 MNHEY and CDR2 SVGEGT.

V is TRBV5-1 and J is TRBJ1-6; 10 positions match TRBD1. CDR3 size: 14 residues. V dropped 2 bases and J dropped 8; count of bases not matched to a gene: 1. Germline CDR1 is SGHRS and CDR2 is YFSETQ. Here the CDR3 reads CASSFGTGDSPLHF. Written as DNA, the CDR3 is TGCGCCAGCAGCTTTGGGACAGGGGATTCACCCCTCCACTTT.

The chain uses TRBV6-5 and TRBJ1-2, with D unclear. This CDR3 has 13 residues. Germline V gene lookup returns CDR1 MNHEY and CDR2 SVGAGI. V was cut by 5 bases and J by 3 bases, with 10 bases left in between. DNA for the CDR3: TGTGCCAGCAGTCGGGATCGCGACTATGGCTACACCTTC. The encoded protein is CASSRDRDYGYTF.

The J gene is TRBJ1-3, the V gene TRBV2, with D unresolved. The CDR3 is made up of 14 amino acids. The germline V gene has CDR1 SNHLY and CDR2 FYNNEI. The V gene lost 6 bases and the J gene lost 0 bases, with 9 bases spanning the gap. CDR3: CASSRSSSGNTIYF. The CDR3 DNA is TGTGCCAGCAGCAGGTCGAGCTCTGGAAACACCATATATTTT. The whole variable domain, remainder taken from reference TRBV2 and TRBJ1-3, is EPEVTQTPSHQVTQMGQEVILRCVPISNHLYFYWYRQILGQKVEFLVSFYNNEISEKSEIFDDQFSVERPDGSNFTLKIRSTKLEDSAMYFCASSRSSSGNTIYFGEGSWLTVV.

A word on this clone: An end of the junction does not agree with germline; a read error may underlie this. The chain recombines TRBV4-3 with TRBJ2-7; perhaps TRBD1 as D (5 bases). This CDR3 spans 16 amino acids. CDR1 LGHNA and CDR2 YSLEER come from the germline V gene. The CDR3 DNA reads TGCGCCAGCAGCCAAGACAAAGCCCTGCAGGGTTACGGGCAGTACTTC. Its protein product is CASSQDKALQGYGQYF.

This chain links TRBV30 with TRBJ2-1; 9 bases line up with TRBD1. The CDR3 totals 16 residues. The ends lost 4 bases at V and 0 bases at J; junction bases unmatched: 7. Germline CDR1 reads GTSNPN; CDR2 reads SVGIG (reference sequence). The DNA for the CDR3 is TGTGCCTGGAAGACAGGGGGATTAAGCTCCTACAATGAGCAGTTCTTC. This translates into CAWKTGGLSSYNEQFF.

V is TRBV7-9 and J is TRBJ1-1; 9 nucleotides align to TRBD1. The length of the CDR3 is 15 residues. Per germline, CDR1 SEHNR and CDR2 FQNEAQ (reference sequence). Germline trimming cut 4 bases from V and 1 base from J; bases unmatched to any gene: 4. For the CDR3, the DNA is TGTGCCAGCAGCTATTGGGACAGGGAGAACACTGAAGCTTTCTTT. It translates to CASSYWDRENTEAFF.

This clone was counted a few times. V and J are TRBV7-2 and TRBJ2-5, with TRBD1 as a possible D gene (5 bases). CDR3 length: 15 residues. Germline CDR1 SGHTA, CDR2 FQGNSA. V lost 1 base and J 2 bases, leaving 11 bases between the germline ends. The CDR3: CASSLGLRQQETQYF. DNA for the CDR3: TGTGCCAGCAGCTTAGGCCTCAGACAGCAAGAGACCCAGTACTTC. The variable domain in full, completed from reference TRBV7-2 and TRBJ2-5, reads GAGVSQSPSNKVTEKGKDVELRCDPISGHTALYWYRQSLGQGLEFLIYFQGNSAPDKSGLPSDRFSAERTGGSVSTLTIQRTQQEDSAVYLCASSLGLRQQETQYFGPGTRLLVL.

The chain couples TRBV4-1 to TRBJ1-2; 8 nucleotides match TRBD1. CDR1 MGHRA and CDR2 YSYEKL come from the germline V gene. The CDR3 is 14 amino acids. V was clipped by 4 bases and J by 6 bases; unmatched bases: 7. The DNA of the CDR3 is TGCGCCAGCAGCCCCCGGACAGGGATCGATGGCTACACCTTC. Translation: CASSPRTGIDGYTF.